What follows is one TCR beta chain and its context. Its antigen is still unknown. This record comes from a study of T-cell memory formation after mild COVID-19. The CDR3 has 18 amino acids. The V end was cut by 8 bases, the J end by 0 bases, with 20 bases between. Barcoded TCR alpha and TCR beta cDNA libraries with UMIs came from 5'RACE using constant-segment primers. Each CDR3 protein is one row after TCRdb ran MiXCR on the 5' RACE reads. Of about 620,000 distinct CDR3 sequences in the sample, roughly 17% were seen once. Study-wide points: Some clones that responded turned up in pre-infection memory, which suggests that cross-reactive memory joined in.

The chain has TRBV12-3 or TRBV12-4 and TRBJ2-6; maybe TRBD1 (6 bases). The TCR comes from an adult woman who had mild COVID-19 (a few samples of this study predate the infection). Cell type and time point are not known. The specimen was PBMCs or a T cell subset sorted from them (not recorded which). The CDR3 loop is CASHNRQTGHSGANVLTF. The CDR3 coding sequence is TGTGCCAGCCACAACCGTCAGACAGGCCACTCTGGGGCCAACGTCCTGACTTTC.